This T cell receptor (beta chain) appears in the sequencing data of a study of blood T cell repertoires in COVID-19 (dated by TCRdb to about 2020). General notes on the study: Samples covering the acute and convalescent phases of COVID-19 were provided by collaborators in the United States, Italy and Spain. Subjects who had been exposed to COVID-19, were actively infected with it, or had recovered from it provided the deeply sampled blood TCRbeta repertoires that made up the dataset. The repertoires were made available in a free public database intended to serve as a resource for research on the immune response to SARS-CoV-2. The samples were drawn from the first 160 participants of the ongoing ImmuneRACE study and from 1,254 subjects provided by 6 global collaborators. The prospective study material was composed of cDNA or gDNA derived from T cells, B-cell-depleted T cells, or PBMCs. Where available, HLA class I and class II types were obtained from metadata supplied by the sample provider rather than from assay-based typing. Sample metadata almost always included a de-identified subject ID, COVID-19 status, age in years and sex. General conclusions and limits of the study: Clinical and demographic metadata were provided uncurated, with the amount varying by source and participant.

As for this clone: No cognate antigen has been identified for it. The sample holds no much larger clone one base away, and base qualities are not on file.

Its CDR3 holds 14 amino acids, cysteine through phenylalanine. The entry retains the CDR3 DNA only, 42 bases that are in frame from base 1. Relative to germline, V is 0 bases shorter and J is 4 bases shorter, with 9 bases between their ends. CDR1 SGHRS and CDR2 YFSETQ are derived from the germline V gene. The collaborating institutions used their own protocols to collect whole blood in K2EDTA tubes. Collaborator samples were shipped for TCRbeta analysis as frozen whole blood, isolated PBMCs, or DNA extracted from either sample type. TCRbeta CDR3 regions were amplified from genomic DNA using the immunoSEQ Assay, a bias-controlled multiplex PCR. Per the source publication's procedure: Within the assay, amplification of reference gene primers was used to estimate how many nucleated cells each sample contained. To quantify the absolute abundance of each unique TCRbeta CDR3 rearrangement, sequence reads were collapsed and filtered. Productive Simpson clonality was computed per sample as the square root of Simpson's diversity index over productive rearrangements. Not all clones reach the TCRdb copy of this immuneACCESS table, which keeps in-frame sequences only. Checked studies attribute under half of the gap to unresolved V genes and leave the rest unexplained. The DNA gave D and trimming, while V, J and clone size come from that table. This sample is represented by about 35,000 clones; more than 75% of them were singletons. Around two fifths of the sample is in the top ten clones.

The rearrangement combines TRBV5-1 with TRBJ2-3; the D gene is perhaps TRBD2, from 5 matching bases. The receptor's source is a human donor in a cohort sampled during active COVID-19. Sequences were obtained from peripheral blood. The CDR3 has the sequence CASSLVLESDTQYF. In nucleotides, the sequence is TGCGCCAGCAGCTTGGTACTAGAATCAGATACGCAGTATTTT.